Presented here are 3 T cell receptor beta chains from one specimen sequenced in a study of shared T cell receptors in the human thymus. This table comes from immunoSEQ multiplex PCR, and its TCRdb copy is limited to in-frame clones, with some not included. The table records 640,000 or so clones, about 87% of them present only once. The sample was also linked to a second study, of human thymus T cells.

Material: thymocytes. These TCRs come from a boy younger than two with a congenital heart defect.

This clone was recorded a few times. V and J are TRBV28 and TRBJ2-5; D may be TRBD1 (6 bases). The V gene's germline CDR1 is MDHEN and CDR2 SYDVKM. The CDR3 consists of 13 residues. V lost 7 bases and J lost 6, with 15 bases in between. The CDR3 nucleotides are TGTGCCAGCAAGGACCAGGGGCGGCAGACCCAGTACTTC. Protein product: CASKDQGRQTQYF.

This chain connects TRBV4-1 to TRBJ1-5, with TRBD1 matching over 8 bases. This CDR3 has 18 residues. The V and J ends lost 0 bases and 2 bases, in that order; junction bases with no gene match: 9. Germline loops: CDR1 MGHRA, CDR2 YSYEKL. The CDR3 sequence is CASSQDLRTGNGNQPQHF. The CDR3 nucleotides read TGCGCCAGCAGCCAAGATCTCCGGACAGGGAACGGCAATCAGCCCCAGCATTTT.

This chain links TRBV28 with TRBJ1-1; D might be TRBD1 (5 bases). Germline V gives CDR1 MDHEN, CDR2 SYDVKM. Trimming took off 5 bases at V and 1 base at J, with 8 bases between the two ends. The CDR3 runs 13 residues. In nucleotides, the CDR3 is TGTGCCAGCAGTCCCCAGGGGAACACTGAAGCTTTCTTT. Translation gives CASSPQGNTEAFF.